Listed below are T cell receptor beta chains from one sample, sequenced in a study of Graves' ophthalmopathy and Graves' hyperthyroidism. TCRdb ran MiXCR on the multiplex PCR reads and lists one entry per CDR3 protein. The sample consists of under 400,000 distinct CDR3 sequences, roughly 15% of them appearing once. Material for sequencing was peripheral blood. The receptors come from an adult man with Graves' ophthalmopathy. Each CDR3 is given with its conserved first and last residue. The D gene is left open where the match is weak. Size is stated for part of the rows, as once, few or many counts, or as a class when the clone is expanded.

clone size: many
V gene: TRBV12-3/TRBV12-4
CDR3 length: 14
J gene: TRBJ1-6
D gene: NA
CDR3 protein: CASRPGSEHSPLHF
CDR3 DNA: TGTGCCAGCAGGCCGGGATCTGAGCATTCACCCCTCCACTTT

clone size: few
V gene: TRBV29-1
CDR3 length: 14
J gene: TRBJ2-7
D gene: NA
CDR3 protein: CSVARGGALYEQYF
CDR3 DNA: TGCAGCGTAGCCAGGGGAGGGGCCCTCTACGAGCAGTACTTC

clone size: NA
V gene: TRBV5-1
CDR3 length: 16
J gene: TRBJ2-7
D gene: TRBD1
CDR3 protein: CASSSQPGQFTYEQYF
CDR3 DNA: TGCGCCAGCAGCTCACAACCGGGACAGTTTACCTACGAGCAGTACTTC

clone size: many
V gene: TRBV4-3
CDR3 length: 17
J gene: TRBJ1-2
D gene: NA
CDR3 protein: CASSQDLFGRGRGGYTF
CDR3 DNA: TGCGCCAGCAGCCAAGATCTTTTTGGCAGGGGAAGGGGTGGCTACACCTTC

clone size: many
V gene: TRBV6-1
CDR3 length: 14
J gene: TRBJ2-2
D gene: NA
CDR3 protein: CASRPTGITGELFF
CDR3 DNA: TGTGCCAGCAGACCGACTGGGATTACCGGGGAGCTGTTTTTT

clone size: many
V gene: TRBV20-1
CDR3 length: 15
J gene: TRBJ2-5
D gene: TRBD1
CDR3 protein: CSAPQSAGGAETQYF
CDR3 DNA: TGCAGTGCTCCACAATCTGCAGGGGGCGCCGAGACCCAGTACTTC

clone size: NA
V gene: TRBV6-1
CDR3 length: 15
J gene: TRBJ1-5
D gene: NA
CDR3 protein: CASSGSTGGSQPQHF
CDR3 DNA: TGTGCCAGCAGTGGGTCCACGGGGGGCAGTCAGCCCCAGCATTTT

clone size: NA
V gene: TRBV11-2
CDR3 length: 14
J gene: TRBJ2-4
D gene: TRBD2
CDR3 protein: CASRQLAGGGIQYF
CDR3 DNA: TGTGCCAGCAGGCAACTAGCGGGAGGAGGCATTCAGTACTTC

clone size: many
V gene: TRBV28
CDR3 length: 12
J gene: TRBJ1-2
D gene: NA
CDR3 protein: CASISGVYGYTF
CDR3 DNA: TGTGCCAGCATCTCGGGGGTCTATGGCTACACCTTC

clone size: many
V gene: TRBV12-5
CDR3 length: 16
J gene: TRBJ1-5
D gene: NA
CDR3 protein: CASGLVDTERNQPQHF
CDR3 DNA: TGTGCTAGTGGTTTGGTAGACACCGAAAGAAATCAGCCCCAGCATTTT

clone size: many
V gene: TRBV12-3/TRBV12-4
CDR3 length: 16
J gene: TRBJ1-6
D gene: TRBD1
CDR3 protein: CASSLAGTGLGSPLHF
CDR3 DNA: TGTGCCAGCAGTTTAGCCGGGACAGGGCTCGGTTCACCCCTCCACTTT

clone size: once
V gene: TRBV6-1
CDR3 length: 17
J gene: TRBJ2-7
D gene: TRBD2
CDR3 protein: CASSAAATSLSSYEQYF
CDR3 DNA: TGTGCCAGCAGTGCTGCGGCGACTAGCCTCAGCTCCTACGAGCAGTACTTC

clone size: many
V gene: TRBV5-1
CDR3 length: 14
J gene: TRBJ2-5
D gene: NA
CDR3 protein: CASSLDRAEETQYF
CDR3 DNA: TGCGCCAGCAGCTTGGACAGGGCCGAAGAGACCCAGTACTTC

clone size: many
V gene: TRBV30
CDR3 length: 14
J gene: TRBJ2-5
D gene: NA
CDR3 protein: CAWSAGRRLETQYF
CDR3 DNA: TGTGCCTGGAGCGCGGGGAGAAGATTAGAGACCCAGTACTTC

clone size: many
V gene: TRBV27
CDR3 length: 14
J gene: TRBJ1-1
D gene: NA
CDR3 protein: CASSPLQGNTEAFF
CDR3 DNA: TGTGCCAGCAGTCCCTTGCAGGGTAACACTGAAGCTTTCTTT

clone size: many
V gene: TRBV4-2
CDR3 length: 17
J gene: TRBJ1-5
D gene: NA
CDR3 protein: CASSQGITKYSNQPQHF
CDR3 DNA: TGTGCCAGCAGCCAGGGCATCACTAAATATAGCAATCAGCCCCAGCATTTT

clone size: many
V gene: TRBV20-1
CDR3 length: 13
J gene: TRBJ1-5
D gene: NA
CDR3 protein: CSASGSVNQPQHF
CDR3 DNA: TGCAGTGCTAGTGGCAGCGTCAATCAGCCCCAGCATTTT

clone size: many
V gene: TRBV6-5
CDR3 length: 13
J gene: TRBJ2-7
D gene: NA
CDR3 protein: CASTLGTDYEQYF
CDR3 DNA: TGTGCCAGCACGTTGGGGACGGACTACGAGCAGTACTTC

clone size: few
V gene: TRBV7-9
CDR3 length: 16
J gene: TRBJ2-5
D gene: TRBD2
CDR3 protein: CASSPSRLAGAETQYF
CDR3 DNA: TGTGCCAGCAGCCCCAGCAGGTTGGCGGGAGCAGAGACTCAGTACTTC